What follows are 26 T cell receptor beta chains derived from one specimen sequenced in a study of shared clonotypes between healthy human individuals. Produced via immunoSEQ multiplex PCR; TCRdb's table is partial and in-frame only. This table holds approximately 720,000 clones, around 72% found once. Material: memory CD4+ T cells sorted from blood. The subset: CD45RA-negative fraction. The receptors were gathered from a woman aged 25 to 39 in good health.

Concerning this clone: The sample holds other DNA sequences that translate to the same CDR3. J is TRBJ2-7 and V is TRBV18; D may be TRBD1 (6 bases). Trimming cost V 0 bases and J 4 bases, with 7 bases left between them. Germline values: CDR1 KGHSH, CDR2 LQKENI. The length of the CDR3 is 13 residues. The CDR3 DNA sequence: TGTGCCAGCTCACCACCGGGGACATACGAGCAGTACTTC. The encoded protein is CASSPPGTYEQYF.

The chain recombines TRBV7-9 with TRBJ2-2; D uncertain. Trimming cost V 5 bases and J 9 bases, with 10 bases left between them. The CDR3 spans 12 residues. Germline loops: CDR1 SEHNR, CDR2 FQNEAQ (reference sequence). CDR3 sequence reads: CASSRPARELFF. The CDR3, as DNA: TGTGCCAGCAGCCGTCCCGCCCGGGAGCTGTTTTTT.

The rearrangement links TRBV19 to TRBJ2-4, with 14 nucleotides matching TRBD2. Germline V gene data show CDR1 as LNHDA and CDR2 as SQIVND (reference sequence). The CDR3 sequence is 17 residues long. Unmatched junction bases numbered 11, after V lost 5 bases and J lost 8 bases. This CDR3 is CASSSRLAGGPGDIQYF. In nucleotides, the CDR3 is TGTGCCAGTAGTTCACGACTAGCGGGAGGGCCTGGTGACATTCAGTACTTC.

V usage is TRBV6-1 and J usage is TRBJ2-5; D possibly corresponds to TRBD1 (6 bases). The CDR3 runs 13 residues. CDR1 is MNHNS and CDR2 is SASEGT in the germline V gene. Trimming took off 5 bases at V and 5 bases at J, with 12 bases between the two ends. CDR3 bases: TGTGCCAGCAGTAAACAGGGCGGTGAGACCCAGTACTTC. This gives the protein CASSKQGGETQYF.

The V call is TRBV6-4, the J call TRBJ1-1; D unclear. Germline V gives CDR1 MRHNA, CDR2 SNTAGT. The CDR3 totals 14 residues. V lost 3 bases and J 0 bases, leaving 8 bases between the germline ends. The CDR3 reads CASSERGLNTEAFF. The DNA for the CDR3 is TGTGCCAGCAGTGAACGGGGTCTGAACACTGAAGCTTTCTTT.

This clone was counted only a few times. The chain employs TRBV2 and TRBJ1-4; 8 bases line up with TRBD1. This CDR3 is 12 amino acids long. Germline V gives CDR1 SNHLY, CDR2 FYNNEI. The V gene end was trimmed by 7 bases and the J gene end by 10 bases; junction bases not matched to a gene: 5. The CDR3 here is CASTGQETKLFF. The CDR3 DNA follows: TGTGCCAGCACGGGACAGGAAACAAAACTGTTTTTT.

The chain is built from TRBV6-1 and TRBJ1-5; D unclear. CDR1 MNHNS and CDR2 SASEGT come from the germline V gene. The CDR3 is made up of 13 amino acids. Deletions cut 8 bases from V and 5 bases from J, with 13 bases between. CDR3 coding DNA: TGTGCCAGCGCGATCGGATTAGATCAGCCCCAGCATTTT. Its translation: CASAIGLDQPQHF.

This clone was found a few times. V and J are TRBV27 and TRBJ2-3; 10 bases match TRBD2. J lost 3 bases, V lost 6 bases, and 9 bases had no gene match. The CDR3 has 16 residues. From germline, CDR1 is MNHEY and CDR2 SMNVEV (reference sequence). This CDR3 is CASRMDSGGPTDTQYF. In DNA form, the CDR3 reads TGTGCCAGCAGGATGGATAGCGGGGGGCCTACAGATACGCAGTATTTT.

The chain combines TRBV5-1 with TRBJ2-1; the match to TRBD2 covers 15 bases. V lost 3 bases, J lost 4 bases, and 2 bases stayed unmatched. CDR3 length: 16 residues. Germline lookup yields CDR1 SGHRS and CDR2 YFSETQ. CDR3 sequence: CASSSGLAGGYNEQFF. CDR3 DNA sequence: TGCGCCAGCAGCTCGGGACTAGCGGGAGGTTACAATGAGCAGTTCTTC.

The CDR3 protein is CASSWTSGSQNIQYF. The CDR3 nucleotides are TGCGCCAGCAGCTGGACTAGCGGTTCTCAAAACATTCAGTACTTC. The rearrangement links TRBV5-1 to TRBJ2-4; 10 nucleotides align to TRBD2. The germline V gene encodes CDR1 SGHRS and CDR2 YFSETQ. The CDR3 totals 15 residues. V trimming: 3 bases; J trimming: 5 bases; junction bases outside the gene matches: 5.

V is TRBV27 and J is TRBJ2-4, with 9 nucleotides matching TRBD1. Germline V gene data show CDR1 as MNHEY and CDR2 as SMNVEV (reference sequence). This CDR3 is 19 amino acids long. V shed 6 bases and J 6 bases; nucleotides not matched to a gene: 21. The CDR3 coding sequence is TGTGCCAGCAGCTCCTTTATGCACAGGGGGCGCATCGGAGGAAACATTCAGTACTTC. As protein: CASSSFMHRGRIGGNIQYF.

This clone appeared once. The chain recombines TRBV7-6 with TRBJ1-5; D remains ambiguous. CDR1 and CDR2 from the germline V gene are SGHVS and FNYEAQ. The CDR3 length is 13 residues. Trimming pared 6 bases from V and 6 bases from J, leaving 12 bases between. The CDR3 nucleotides read TGTGCCAGCAGTCTCGACACCGGTCAGCCCCAGCATTTT. Protein: CASSLDTGQPQHF.

The rearrangement links TRBV19 to TRBJ1-1; tentatively, D is TRBD1 (6 bases). Germline CDR1 LNHDA, CDR2 SQIVND (reference sequence). V lost 5 bases, J lost 8 bases, and 18 bases lay in between. The CDR3 covers 14 residues. CDR3 sequence reads: CASSSSEDSTEAFF. The CDR3 DNA reads TGTGCCAGTAGTTCATCGGAGGACAGCACCGAAGCTTTCTTT.

The rearrangement links TRBV15 to TRBJ1-2; D gene ambiguous. Between the trimmed V and J ends, which lost 2 bases and 8 bases, there was a span of 9 bases. The CDR3 loop spans 12 amino acids. Germline values: CDR1 LNHNV, CDR2 YYDKDF (reference sequence). Written as DNA, the CDR3 is TGTGCCACCAGCAGACGCGGCCGAGGCTACACCTTC. Translating gives CATSRRGRGYTF.

This clone was counted at least ten times. The genes are TRBV18 and TRBJ2-1; 9 positions agree with TRBD1. The CDR3 totals 22 residues. CDR1 is KGHSH and CDR2 is LQKENI in the germline V gene. Germline trimming cut 2 bases from V and 1 base from J; bases unmatched to any gene: 21. This CDR3 is CASSPRGDRVRAAGSSYNEQFF. The CDR3 region has the DNA TGTGCCAGCTCACCAAGGGGGGACAGGGTTCGTGCGGCAGGTAGTTCCTACAATGAGCAGTTCTTC.

The chain joins TRBV7-2 to TRBJ2-1; D tentatively fits TRBD1 or TRBD2 (5 bases each). Germline CDR1 and CDR2: SGHTA and FQGNSA. This CDR3 is built from 17 residues. The V and J ends lost 1 base and 2 bases respectively, with 15 bases between them. CDR3 sequence: CASSLEGTGRAYNEQFF. CDR3 sequence (DNA): TGTGCCAGCAGCTTAGAAGGAACGGGACGAGCCTACAATGAGCAGTTCTTC.

The V call is TRBV5-1, the J call TRBJ2-1; 9 bases agree with TRBD2. There are 14 residues in the CDR3. The V and J ends lost 4 bases and 5 bases, in that order; junction bases with no gene match: 4. CDR1 is SGHRS, CDR2 YFSETQ, per germline. This CDR3 is CASSPASGDNEQFF. CDR3 nucleotides: TGCGCCAGCAGCCCGGCTAGCGGGGACAATGAGCAGTTCTTC.

The chain is built from TRBV4-1 and TRBJ2-1; 11 nucleotides line up with TRBD2. This CDR3 contains 15 residues. V shed 1 base, J shed 6 bases, and the junction held 2 bases outside the gene matches. The germline gives CDR1 MGHRA, CDR2 YSYEKL. CDR3 nucleotides: TGCGCCAGCAGCCAAGTGGGACTAGCGGCCAATGAGCAGTTCTTC. It translates to CASSQVGLAANEQFF.

This clone is a singleton in its sample. CDR3 nucleotides: TGTGCCAGCAGGGGGGACAGGGAAGTTGGCGAGCAGTACTTC. The encoded protein is CASRGDREVGEQYF. J is TRBJ2-7 and V is TRBV2; 9 nucleotides align to TRBD1. After removal of 6 bases from V and 6 bases from J, the junction contained 9 bases not matched to a gene. Germline lookup yields CDR1 SNHLY and CDR2 FYNNEI. This CDR3 comprises 14 residues.

The gene calls are TRBV10-1 and TRBJ2-5; 10 nucleotides match TRBD2. The trim removed 2 bases at V and 4 bases at J, leaving 4 bases unmatched. The CDR3 consists of 15 residues. Looked up from germline, CDR1 is WNHNN and CDR2 is SYGVQD (reference sequence). The CDR3 DNA sequence: TGCGCCAGCAGTGAGGAACTAGCGGGAATAGAGACCCAGTACTTC. Its protein product is CASSEELAGIETQYF.

The chain carries TRBV14 and TRBJ2-7; TRBD2 agrees at 8 bases. The CDR3 runs 17 residues. With 1 base clipped from V and 5 bases from J, the junction kept 13 bases outside the gene matches. CDR1 and CDR2 from the germline V gene are SGHDN and FVKESK. The CDR3 nucleotides are TGTGCCAGCAGCCAAGGCGGGCGGGGACTAGTGCGACACGAGCAGTACTTC. Translated: CASSQGGRGLVRHEQYF.

This clone appeared a few times. The genes are TRBV5-4 and TRBJ1-2; D might be TRBD1 (5 bases). The germline V and J ends were trimmed by 4 bases and 5 bases, with 12 bases remaining between them. CDR1 is SGHNT, CDR2 YYREEE, per germline (reference sequence). The CDR3 length is 13 residues. The CDR3 loop is CASSPGGRYGYTF. Written as DNA, the CDR3 is TGTGCCAGCAGCCCGGGGGGGAGGTATGGCTACACCTTC.

This chain connects TRBV7-3 to TRBJ2-1; the D is unclear. Germline V gene lookup returns CDR1 SGHTA and CDR2 FQGTGA. V lost 5 bases and J 1 base, leaving 9 bases between the germline ends. The CDR3 loop spans 14 amino acids. The CDR3 DNA sequence: TGTGCCAGCAGCCCGGGCTATTCCTACAATGAGCAGTTCTTC. As protein: CASSPGYSYNEQFF.

V and J are TRBV10-1 and TRBJ2-7; 12 bases are a match to TRBD2. This CDR3 is 14 amino acids long. Germline lookup yields CDR1 WNHNN and CDR2 SYGVQD (reference sequence). J was trimmed by 7 bases and V by 6 bases; bases with no gene match: 7. The CDR3 loop reads CASSPGLAGREQYF. For the CDR3, the DNA is TGCGCCAGCAGCCCGGGACTAGCGGGTAGGGAGCAGTACTTC.

This chain joins TRBV5-1 and TRBJ2-1; a possible D gene is TRBD2 (5 bases). Deletions cut 1 base from V and 0 bases from J, with 11 bases between. This CDR3 region has 16 residues. The V gene's germline CDR1 is SGHRS and CDR2 YFSETQ. The CDR3 DNA reads TGCGCCAGCAGCTTGAGGGCGGGTAGCTCCTACAATGAGCAGTTCTTC. Translated: CASSLRAGSSYNEQFF.

This clone was detected only a few times. Other nucleotide sequences in the sample specify the same CDR3. The chain combines TRBV11-2 with TRBJ2-1, with 11 bases fitting TRBD1. Germline V lookup: CDR1 SGHAT, CDR2 FQNNGV. CDR3 length: 17 amino acids. V shed 0 bases and J 3 bases; nucleotides not matched to a gene: 4. CDR3 sequence reads: CASSLDSGTGGYNEQFF. The CDR3 DNA is TGTGCCAGCAGCTTAGATAGCGGGACAGGGGGCTACAATGAGCAGTTCTTC.